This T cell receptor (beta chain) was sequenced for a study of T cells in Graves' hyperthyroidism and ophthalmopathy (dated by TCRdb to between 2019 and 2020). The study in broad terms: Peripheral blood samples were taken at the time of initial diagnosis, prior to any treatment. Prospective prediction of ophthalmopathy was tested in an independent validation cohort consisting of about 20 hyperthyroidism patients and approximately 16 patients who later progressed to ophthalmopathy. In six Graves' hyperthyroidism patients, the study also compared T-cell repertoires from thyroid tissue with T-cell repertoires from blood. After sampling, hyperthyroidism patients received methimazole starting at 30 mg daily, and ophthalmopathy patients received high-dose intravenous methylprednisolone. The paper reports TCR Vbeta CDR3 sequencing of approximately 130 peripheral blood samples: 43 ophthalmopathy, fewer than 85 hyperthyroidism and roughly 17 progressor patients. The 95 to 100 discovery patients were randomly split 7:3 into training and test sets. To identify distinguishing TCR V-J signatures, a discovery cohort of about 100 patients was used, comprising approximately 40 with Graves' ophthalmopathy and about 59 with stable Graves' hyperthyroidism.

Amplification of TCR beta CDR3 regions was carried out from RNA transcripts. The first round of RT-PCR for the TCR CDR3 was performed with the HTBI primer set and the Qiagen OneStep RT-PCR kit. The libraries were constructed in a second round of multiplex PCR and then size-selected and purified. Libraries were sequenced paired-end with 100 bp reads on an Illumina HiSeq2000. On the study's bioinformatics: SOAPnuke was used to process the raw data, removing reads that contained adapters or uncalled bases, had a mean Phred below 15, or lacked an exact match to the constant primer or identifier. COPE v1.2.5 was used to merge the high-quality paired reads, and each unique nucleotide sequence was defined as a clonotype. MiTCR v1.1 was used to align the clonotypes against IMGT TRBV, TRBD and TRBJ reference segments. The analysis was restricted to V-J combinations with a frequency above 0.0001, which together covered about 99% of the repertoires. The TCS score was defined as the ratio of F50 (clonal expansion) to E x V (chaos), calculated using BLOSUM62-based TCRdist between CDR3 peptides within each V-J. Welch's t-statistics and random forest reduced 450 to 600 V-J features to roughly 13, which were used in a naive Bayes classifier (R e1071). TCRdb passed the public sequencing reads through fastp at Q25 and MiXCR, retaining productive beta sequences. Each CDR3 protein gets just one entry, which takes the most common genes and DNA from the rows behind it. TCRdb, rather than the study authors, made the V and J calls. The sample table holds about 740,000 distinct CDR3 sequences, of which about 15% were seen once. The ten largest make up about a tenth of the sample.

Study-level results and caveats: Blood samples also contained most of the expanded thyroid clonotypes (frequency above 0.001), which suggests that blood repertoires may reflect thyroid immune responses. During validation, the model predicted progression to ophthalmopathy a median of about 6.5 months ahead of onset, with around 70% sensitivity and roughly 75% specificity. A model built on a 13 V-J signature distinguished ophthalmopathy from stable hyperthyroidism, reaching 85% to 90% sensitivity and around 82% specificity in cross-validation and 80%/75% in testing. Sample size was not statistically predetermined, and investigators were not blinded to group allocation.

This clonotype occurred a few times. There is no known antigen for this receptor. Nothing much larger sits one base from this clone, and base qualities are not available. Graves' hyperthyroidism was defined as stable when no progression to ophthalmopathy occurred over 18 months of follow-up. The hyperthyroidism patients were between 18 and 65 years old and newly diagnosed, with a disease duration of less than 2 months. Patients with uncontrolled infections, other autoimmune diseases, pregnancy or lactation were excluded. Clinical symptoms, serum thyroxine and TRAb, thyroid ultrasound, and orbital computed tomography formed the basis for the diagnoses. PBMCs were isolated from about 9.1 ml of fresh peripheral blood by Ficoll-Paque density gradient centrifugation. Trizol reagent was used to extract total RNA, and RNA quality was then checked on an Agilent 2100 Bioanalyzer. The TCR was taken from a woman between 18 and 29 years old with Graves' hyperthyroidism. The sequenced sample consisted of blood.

The CDR3 here reads CASSLVQGEQFF. The bases are TGTGCCAGCAGCTTAGTTCAAGGGGAGCAGTTCTTC. The rearrangement joined TRBV7-3 to TRBJ2-1; the D gene cannot be resolved reliably. Including cysteine and phenylalanine, the CDR3 has 12 amino acids. CDR3 DNA is the only sequence kept; it has 36 bases, read in frame from the first base. CDR1 and CDR2, per the germline V gene, are SGHTA and FQGTGA. Trimming at the junction amounts to 2 bases on V and 10 bases on J, and the germline ends lie 9 bases apart. Supplemented by the reference TRBV7-3 and TRBJ2-1 proteins around the CDR3, the complete variable domain is GAGVSQTPSNKVTEKGKYVELRCDPISGHTALYWYRQSLGQGPEFLIYFQGTGAADDSGLPNDRFFAVRPEGSVSTLKIQRTERGDSAVYLCASSLVQGEQFFGPGTRLTVL.